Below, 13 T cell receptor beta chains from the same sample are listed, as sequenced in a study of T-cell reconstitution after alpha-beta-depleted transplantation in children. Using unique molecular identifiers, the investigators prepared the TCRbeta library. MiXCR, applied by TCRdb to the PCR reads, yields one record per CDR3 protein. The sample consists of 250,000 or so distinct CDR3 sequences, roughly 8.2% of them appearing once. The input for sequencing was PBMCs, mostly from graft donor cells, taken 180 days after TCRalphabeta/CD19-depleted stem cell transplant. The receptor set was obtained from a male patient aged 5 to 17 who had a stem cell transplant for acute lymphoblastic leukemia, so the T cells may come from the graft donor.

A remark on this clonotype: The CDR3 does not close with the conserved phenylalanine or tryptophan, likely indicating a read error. In nucleotides, the CDR3 is TGTGCCAGCTCGCCCGGGGAGGGTCAGCCCCAGCATATT. Encoded protein: CASSPGEGQPQHI. The chain is built from TRBV18 and TRBJ1-5; D gene uncertain. CDR3 size: 13 residues. The germline V gene encodes CDR1 KGHSH and CDR2 LQKENI. The V gene lost 6 bases and the J gene lost 6 bases, with 12 bases spanning the gap.

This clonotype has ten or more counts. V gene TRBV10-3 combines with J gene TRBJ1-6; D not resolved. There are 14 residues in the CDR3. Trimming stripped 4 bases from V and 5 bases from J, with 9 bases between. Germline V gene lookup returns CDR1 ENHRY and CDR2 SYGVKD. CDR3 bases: TGTGCCATCAGTGGGACCGCAGATAATTCACCCCTCCACTTT. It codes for CAISGTADNSPLHF.

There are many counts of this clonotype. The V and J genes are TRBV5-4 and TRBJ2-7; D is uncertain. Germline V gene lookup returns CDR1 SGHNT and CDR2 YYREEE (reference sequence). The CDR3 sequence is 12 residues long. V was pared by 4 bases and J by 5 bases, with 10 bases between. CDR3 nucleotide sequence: TGTGCCAGCAGCAGGAGTACAGACGAGCAGTACTTC. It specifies CASSRSTDEQYF.

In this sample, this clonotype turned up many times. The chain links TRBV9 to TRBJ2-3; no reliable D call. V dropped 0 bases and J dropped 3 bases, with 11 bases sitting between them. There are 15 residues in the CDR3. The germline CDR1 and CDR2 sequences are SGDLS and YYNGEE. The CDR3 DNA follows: TGTGCCAGCAGCGTAGAGAGCGTTGGAACAGATACGCAGTATTTT. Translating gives CASSVESVGTDTQYF.

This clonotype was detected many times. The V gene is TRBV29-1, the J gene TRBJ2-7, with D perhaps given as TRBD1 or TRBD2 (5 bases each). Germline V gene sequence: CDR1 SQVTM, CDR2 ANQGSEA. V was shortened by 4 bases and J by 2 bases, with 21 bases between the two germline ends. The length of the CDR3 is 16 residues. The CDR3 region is CSVGVPGTGYPYEQYF. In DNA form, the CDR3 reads TGCAGCGTTGGGGTTCCCGGGACGGGCTACCCCTACGAGCAGTACTTC.

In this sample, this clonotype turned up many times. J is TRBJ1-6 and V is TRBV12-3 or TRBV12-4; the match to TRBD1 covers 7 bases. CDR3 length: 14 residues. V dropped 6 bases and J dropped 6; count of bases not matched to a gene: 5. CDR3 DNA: TGTGCCAGCAGCGGGACAGCGAGTAATTCACCCCTCCACTTT. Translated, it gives CASSGTASNSPLHF.

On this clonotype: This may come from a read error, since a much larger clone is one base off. The CDR3 here is CSVYNGSGELFF. The CDR3, as DNA: TGCAGCGTTTATAACGGGTCCGGGGAGCTGTTTTTT. The rearrangement joins TRBV29-1 to TRBJ2-2; no firm D call. The CDR3 extends over 12 amino acids. V lost 5 bases, J lost 6 bases, and 10 bases lay in between. CDR1 and CDR2 from the germline V gene are SQVTM and ANQGSEA.

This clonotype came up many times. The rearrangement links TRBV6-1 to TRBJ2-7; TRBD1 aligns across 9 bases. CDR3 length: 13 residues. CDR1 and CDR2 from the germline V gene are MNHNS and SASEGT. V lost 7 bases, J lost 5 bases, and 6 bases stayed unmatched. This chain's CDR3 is CASNGQGYHEQYF. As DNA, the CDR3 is TGTGCCAGCAACGGACAGGGGTACCACGAGCAGTACTTC.

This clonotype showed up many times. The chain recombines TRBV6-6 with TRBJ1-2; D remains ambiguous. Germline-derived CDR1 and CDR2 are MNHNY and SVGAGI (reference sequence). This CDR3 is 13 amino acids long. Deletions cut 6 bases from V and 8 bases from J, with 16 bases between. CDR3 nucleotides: TGTGCCAGCAGAGAGGATTTTTTGGTCGGCTACACCTTC. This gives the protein CASREDFLVGYTF.

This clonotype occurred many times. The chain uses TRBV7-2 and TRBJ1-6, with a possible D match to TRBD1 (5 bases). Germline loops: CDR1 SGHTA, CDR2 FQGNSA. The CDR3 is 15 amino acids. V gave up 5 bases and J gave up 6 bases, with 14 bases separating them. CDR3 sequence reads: CASSAPGRTNSPLHF. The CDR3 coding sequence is TGTGCCAGCAGCGCGCCGGGACGGACTAATTCACCCCTCCACTTT.

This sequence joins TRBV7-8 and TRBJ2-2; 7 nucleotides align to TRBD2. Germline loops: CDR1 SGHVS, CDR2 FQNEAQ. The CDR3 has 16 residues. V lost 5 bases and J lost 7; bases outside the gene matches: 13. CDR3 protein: CASSTAWGGRGGELFF. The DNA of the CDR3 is TGTGCCAGCAGCACGGCGTGGGGGGGGAGGGGCGGGGAGCTGTTTTTT.

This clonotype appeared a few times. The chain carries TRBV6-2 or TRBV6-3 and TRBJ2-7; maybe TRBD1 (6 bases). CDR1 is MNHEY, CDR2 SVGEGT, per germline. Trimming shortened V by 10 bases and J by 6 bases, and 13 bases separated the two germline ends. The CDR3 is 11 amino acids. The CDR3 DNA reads TGTGCCATCGCGACAGGTTTCGAGCAGTACTTC. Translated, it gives CAIATGFEQYF.

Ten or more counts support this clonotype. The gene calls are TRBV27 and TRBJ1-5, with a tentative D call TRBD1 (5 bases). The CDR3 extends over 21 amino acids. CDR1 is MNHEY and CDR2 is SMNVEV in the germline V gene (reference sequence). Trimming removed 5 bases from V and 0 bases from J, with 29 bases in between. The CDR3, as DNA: TGTGCCAGCAGTCCCCGCGGAGTGGGGGTTGTTAGTAGATATAGCAATCAGCCCCAGCATTTT. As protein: CASSPRGVGVVSRYSNQPQHF.